This entry lists 27 T cell receptor beta chains sequenced from one sample in a study of blood T cell repertoires in COVID-19. The assay was immunoSEQ multiplex PCR, and TCRdb's table has in-frame clones only and misses some. Of about 270,000 clones listed, around 89% are singletons. The sequenced sample was PBMCs or T cells enriched from blood (not recorded which). Every receptor here comes from a young woman who had recovered from COVID-19.

V gene TRBV28 combines with J gene TRBJ2-3, with 9 bases matching TRBD2. Germline trimming cut 5 bases from V and 1 base from J; bases unmatched to any gene: 10. CDR3 length: 17 amino acids. Germline CDR1 MDHEN, CDR2 SYDVKM. The CDR3 is CASSLRTIAGGTDTQYF. The CDR3 region has the DNA TGTGCCAGCAGTCTGAGAACTATAGCGGGGGGCACAGATACGCAGTATTTT.

This chain links TRBV3-1 (or the pseudogene TRBV3-2) with TRBJ2-3; 8 bases line up with TRBD2. The CDR3 loop spans 16 amino acids. Trimming removed 3 bases from V and 2 bases from J; junction bases left unmatched: 7. Germline values: CDR1 LGHDT, CDR2 YNNKEL (reference sequence). CDR3 protein: CASSQLRGGSTDTQYF. The CDR3 DNA follows: TGTGCCAGCAGCCAGCTTCGCGGGGGGTCCACAGATACGCAGTATTTT.

The chain links TRBV5-1 to TRBJ2-3; D remains unclear. Germline lookup yields CDR1 SGHRS and CDR2 YFSETQ. This CDR3 region has 12 residues. Trimming shortened V by 2 bases and J by 9 bases, and 10 bases separated the two germline ends. CDR3 DNA: TGCGCCAGCAGCTTTGATCGGAGCACGCAGTATTTT. Translated: CASSFDRSTQYF.

The rearrangement links TRBV5-1 to TRBJ2-7; TRBD2 agrees at 10 bases. Germline V lookup: CDR1 SGHRS, CDR2 YFSETQ. This CDR3 region has 17 residues. Unmatched junction bases numbered 8, after V lost 1 base and J lost 1 base. The CDR3 sequence is CASSLSSLAGGSYEQYF. DNA for the CDR3: TGCGCCAGCAGCTTGTCATCCTTAGCGGGGGGTTCCTACGAGCAGTACTTC.

This clone was seen a single time. This chain joins TRBV3-1 (or the pseudogene TRBV3-2) and TRBJ1-2; D is perhaps TRBD1 (5 bases). V was trimmed by 2 bases and J by 7 bases, leaving 11 bases between them. This CDR3 spans 13 amino acids. Germline values: CDR1 LGHDT, CDR2 YNNKEL (reference sequence). The CDR3 DNA is TGTGCCAGCAGCCAACGGGGGGGAGGTGGCTACACCTTC. Its protein is CASSQRGGGGYTF.

A few counts support this clone. This rearrangement joins TRBV2 to TRBJ2-5; a possible D gene is TRBD2 (7 bases). CDR3 length: 14 residues. V shed 8 bases and J shed 2 bases, with 15 bases lying between them. Germline-derived CDR1 and CDR2 are SNHLY and FYNNEI. The CDR3 region is CASSAGALQETQYF. CDR3 sequence (DNA): TGTGCCAGCTCGGCGGGGGCCCTTCAAGAGACCCAGTACTTC.

The V gene is TRBV10-1, the J gene TRBJ2-1, with D possibly TRBD2 on 6 matching bases. Trimming cost V 4 bases and J 7 bases, with 14 bases left between them. The CDR3 extends over 14 amino acids. The V gene's germline CDR1 is WNHNN and CDR2 SYGVQD (reference sequence). The CDR3 DNA follows: TGCGCCAGCAGTGTAAGCGCGGGAAGGAATGAGCAGTTCTTC. This translates into CASSVSAGRNEQFF.

The genes are TRBV7-2 and TRBJ2-5; D possibly corresponds to TRBD2 (6 bases). Per the germline V gene, CDR1 is SGHTA and CDR2 is FQGNSA. The CDR3 length is 14 residues. Trimming removed 5 bases at V and 5 bases at J, with 15 bases between. The CDR3 region has the DNA TGTGCCAGCAGCACTCTGGCGGGAAAGGAGACCCAGTACTTC. Translated: CASSTLAGKETQYF.

The V and J genes are TRBV5-1 and TRBJ1-2, with D possibly matching TRBD1 (6 bases). Germline CDR1 SGHRS, CDR2 YFSETQ. The CDR3 covers 16 residues. V was shortened by 5 bases and J by 0 bases, with 17 bases between the two germline ends. In DNA form, the CDR3 reads TGCGCCAGCAGACCGTCGGGGGGCAGTTCTAACTATGGCTACACCTTC. Amino acids: CASRPSGGSSNYGYTF.

This chain links TRBV19 with TRBJ1-1; possibly TRBD1 for D (6 bases). The germline gives CDR1 LNHDA, CDR2 SQIVND (reference sequence). The CDR3 contains 15 residues. V was clipped by 5 bases and J by 5 bases, with 18 bases between them. The CDR3 DNA follows: TGTGCCAGTAGTCTAGGGGGGGGGAGAGTGACTGAAGCTTTCTTT. Its translation: CASSLGGGRVTEAFF.

This chain connects TRBV7-2 to TRBJ1-2; D remains unclear. The CDR3 is 14 amino acids. Germline V CDR1 and CDR2: SGHTA, FQGNSA. V lost 1 base and J lost 8, with 14 bases in between. The CDR3 DNA is TGTGCCAGCAGCTTAGATTTGGCGGGAAAGGGCTACACCTTC. As protein: CASSLDLAGKGYTF.

This clone was seen only a few times. The J gene is TRBJ2-7, the V gene TRBV15, with D possibly being TRBD1 (6 bases). Per the germline V gene, CDR1 is LNHNV and CDR2 is YYDKDF (reference sequence). The V gene lost 4 bases and the J gene lost 4 bases, with 11 bases spanning the gap. CDR3 length: 13 amino acids. The CDR3 DNA sequence: TGTGCCACCAGCACGGACAGCCAGTACGAGCAGTACTTC. This translates into CATSTDSQYEQYF.

This sequence joins TRBV9 and TRBJ2-2; tentatively, D is TRBD1 (5 bases). CDR1 and CDR2 (germline): SGDLS, YYNGEE. With 2 bases removed from V and 5 bases from J, the gap between germline ends came to 13 bases. The CDR3 covers 15 residues. CDR3 sequence reads: CASSVGQGWTGELFF. The DNA for the CDR3 is TGTGCCAGCAGCGTTGGGCAGGGATGGACCGGGGAGCTGTTTTTT.

The DNA for the CDR3 is TGTGCCAGCACCGGGATGGGCAGTCGTGCTAACTATGGCTACACCTTC. Translated: CASTGMGSRANYGYTF. The chain carries TRBV5-4 and TRBJ1-2; D is ambiguous. The CDR3 totals 16 residues. The germline V gene has CDR1 SGHNT and CDR2 YYREEE (reference sequence). V dropped 6 bases and J dropped 0 bases, with 18 bases sitting between them.

The chain joins TRBV2 to TRBJ1-2; no firm D call. The V and J ends lost 2 bases and 2 bases respectively, with 6 bases between them. CDR1 SNHLY and CDR2 FYNNEI come from the germline V gene. CDR3 length: 13 amino acids. Here the CDR3 reads CASSESGNYGYTF. The CDR3 coding sequence is TGTGCCAGCAGTGAAAGCGGGAACTATGGCTACACCTTC.

The chain employs TRBV3-1 (or the pseudogene TRBV3-2) and TRBJ2-1; 10 bases align to TRBD2. Germline-derived CDR1 and CDR2 are LGHDT and YNNKEL (reference sequence). This CDR3 has 14 residues. Unmatched junction bases numbered 6, after V lost 8 bases and J lost 5 bases. The CDR3 reads CASGKRGGNNEQFF. The CDR3 DNA follows: TGTGCCAGCGGGAAGCGGGGGGGAAACAATGAGCAGTTCTTC.

V usage is TRBV11-2 and J usage is TRBJ2-1, with D possibly TRBD2 on 5 matching bases. Germline assignment: CDR1 SGHAT and CDR2 FQNNGV. V was shortened by 0 bases and J by 9 bases, with 12 bases between the two germline ends. The CDR3 loop spans 14 amino acids. CDR3 residues: CASSLDILGGEQFF. CDR3 bases: TGTGCCAGCAGCTTAGATATACTAGGCGGTGAGCAGTTCTTC.

The V call is TRBV5-1, the J call TRBJ1-1; 8 nucleotides agree with TRBD1. Germline lookup yields CDR1 SGHRS and CDR2 YFSETQ. J gave up 0 bases and V 0 bases, and 4 bases lay outside the gene matches. The CDR3 is 16 residues long. Here the CDR3 reads CASSLVGQEMNTEAFF. The CDR3 nucleotides read TGCGCCAGCAGCTTGGTGGGACAGGAGATGAACACTGAAGCTTTCTTT.

The rearrangement joins TRBV29-1 to TRBJ2-2; D is perhaps TRBD2 (5 bases). Trimming took 5 bases from V and 0 from J, leaving 16 bases between them. Germline V gene sequence: CDR1 SQVTM, CDR2 ANQGSEA. The CDR3 is 16 residues long. The DNA for the CDR3 is TGCAGCGTTTTAAATGAGGAGCGGCCGAACACCGGGGAGCTGTTTTTT. This encodes CSVLNEERPNTGELFF.

This chain joins TRBV6-5 and TRBJ2-1; D call uncertain. V shed 2 bases and J shed 5 bases, with 10 bases lying between them. Per germline, CDR1 MNHEY and CDR2 SVGAGI. The length of the CDR3 is 14 residues. The CDR3 loop is CASSYRRVNNEQFF. The CDR3 nucleotides are TGTGCCAGCAGTTACCGCCGGGTAAACAATGAGCAGTTCTTC.

This clone was found once. This sequence joins TRBV14 and TRBJ1-6, with D perhaps matching TRBD1 (6 bases). V was trimmed by 1 base and J by 5 bases, leaving 15 bases between them. Germline CDR1 is SGHDN and CDR2 is FVKESK. This CDR3 comprises 17 residues. CDR3 DNA: TGTGCCAGCAGCCAAGGGTCCCGGGACACAGATAATTCACCCCTCCACTTT. Translation gives CASSQGSRDTDNSPLHF.

This clone was counted a single time. The chain employs TRBV28 and TRBJ1-3; D perhaps matches TRBD1 (6 bases). Trimming pared 6 bases from V and 2 bases from J, leaving 11 bases between. The CDR3 is made up of 14 amino acids. Germline assignment: CDR1 MDHEN and CDR2 SYDVKM. The chain's CDR3 is CASRETGTGNTIYF. CDR3 coding DNA: TGTGCCAGCAGGGAAACAGGGACTGGAAACACCATATATTTT.

The rearrangement joins TRBV2 to TRBJ1-1; 9 bases are shared with TRBD1. The CDR3 sequence is 14 residues long. After removal of 5 bases from V and 7 bases from J, the junction contained 8 bases not matched to a gene. Looked up from germline, CDR1 is SNHLY and CDR2 is FYNNEI. In nucleotides, the CDR3 is TGTGCCAGCAGTAAATCGACAGGGGGAGGTGAAGCTTTCTTT. It encodes CASSKSTGGGEAFF.

V gene TRBV4-2 combines with J gene TRBJ2-1; D perhaps matches TRBD1 (6 bases). The CDR3 contains 16 residues. In germline, CDR1 is LGHNA, CDR2 YNFKEQ. The V gene lost 1 base and the J gene lost 0 bases, with 10 bases spanning the gap. CDR3 sequence: CASSQGTVSSYNEQFF. For the CDR3, the DNA is TGTGCCAGCAGCCAAGGGACAGTCTCCTCCTACAATGAGCAGTTCTTC.

The chain employs TRBV19 and TRBJ1-5; D call uncertain. The ends were cut back, 5 bases at V and 6 bases at J, with 11 bases in the middle. Germline V gene sequence: CDR1 LNHDA, CDR2 SQIVND (reference sequence). CDR3 length: 13 residues. The CDR3 DNA reads as TGTGCCAGTAGTGATCGGAGGGCTCAGCCCCAGCATTTT. Protein sequence: CASSDRRAQPQHF. Together with reference TRBV19 and TRBJ1-5, the CDR3 gives the full variable domain: DGGITQSPKYLFRKEGQNVTLSCEQNLNHDAMYWYRQDPGQGLRLIYYSQIVNDFQKGDIAEGYSVSREKKESFPLTVTSAQKNPTAFYLCASSDRRAQPQHFGDGTRLSIL.

This clone has a single count. The chain combines TRBV5-4 with TRBJ2-3, with TRBD2 identical over 9 bases. V lost 4 bases and J lost 2; bases outside the gene matches: 8. Germline lookup yields CDR1 SGHNT and CDR2 YYREEE (reference sequence). CDR3 length: 16 amino acids. The CDR3 protein is CASSRALAGPTDTQYF. In DNA, the CDR3 is TGTGCCAGCAGCCGGGCGCTAGCGGGGCCCACAGATACGCAGTATTTT.

A note on this clone: This CDR3 fails to terminate in the conserved phenylalanine or tryptophan, so it likely reflects a read error. The limits of the CDR3 on the DNA are not certain, so only TCRdb's listed CDR3 is given. The chain joins TRBV12-3 or TRBV12-4 to TRBJ1-2; TRBD1 was called by the table and not checked on the DNA. The CDR3 adds up to 13 amino acids, both ends counted. The CDR3 is CASSLSGQGGYCS.